This passage covers 28 T cell receptor beta chains from one sample sequenced in a study of CD8+ T cells in alopecia areata. After isolation, RNA underwent reverse transcription to generate cDNA as the sequencing template. Measured with immunoSEQ multiplex PCR; TCRdb has only the in-frame clones, and not every one. The table records about 200,000 clones, more than 50% of them present only once. Sequencing was carried out using CD8+ T cells sorted from blood. The receptor source for this set is a human donor in good health.

This clone came up once. V usage is TRBV5-6 and J usage is TRBJ1-2, with TRBD1 identical over 8 bases. CDR3 length: 15 amino acids. Germline lookup yields CDR1 SGHDT and CDR2 YYEEEE. With 5 bases clipped from V and 6 bases from J, the junction kept 12 bases outside the gene matches. Here the CDR3 DNA reads TGTGCCAGCAGGCAGGGTTGGGACAGGTCGAATGGCTACACCTTC. The encoded protein is CASRQGWDRSNGYTF.

This clone has a single count. The rearrangement uses TRBV5-1 and TRBJ1-2; 7 bases agree with TRBD1. Germline CDR1 and CDR2: SGHRS and YFSETQ. The CDR3 is 15 amino acids. V dropped 4 bases and J dropped 2; count of bases not matched to a gene: 8. The CDR3 sequence: CASSDRTGSNYGYTF. As DNA, the CDR3 is TGCGCCAGCAGCGATCGGACAGGTTCAAACTATGGCTACACCTTC.

The chain joins TRBV9 to TRBJ2-7, with a possible D match to TRBD2 (7 bases). CDR1 is SGDLS and CDR2 is YYNGEE in the germline V gene. The CDR3 consists of 14 residues. V lost 3 bases and J lost 5, with 15 bases in between. The CDR3 nucleotides are TGTGCCAGCAGCGACTCCGGGGGGCCGGACGAGCAGTACTTC. Residues: CASSDSGGPDEQYF.

The rearrangement links TRBV4-1 to TRBJ2-5; no clear D gene. Per germline, CDR1 MGHRA and CDR2 YSYEKL. Trimming took 4 bases from V and 4 from J, leaving 7 bases between them. The CDR3 spans 12 residues. Written as DNA, the CDR3 is TGCGCCAGCAGCCGAGAAGGAGAGACCCAGTACTTC. The encoded protein is CASSREGETQYF.

The rearrangement links TRBV5-6 to TRBJ2-1; no clear D. The germline V gene encodes CDR1 SGHDT and CDR2 YYEEEE. The CDR3 extends over 12 amino acids. Between the trimmed V and J ends, which lost 2 bases and 10 bases, there was a span of 10 bases. The CDR3 coding sequence is TGTGCCAGCAGCTTTACACGCAGGGAGCAGTTCTTC. It translates to CASSFTRREQFF.

The chain carries TRBV29-1 and TRBJ2-2; D is ambiguous. This CDR3 comprises 11 residues. Germline CDR1 and CDR2: SQVTM and ANQGSEA. Trimming stripped 5 bases from V and 5 bases from J, with 6 bases between. Here the CDR3 reads CSVLVTGELFF. For the CDR3, the DNA is TGCAGCGTTCTAGTTACCGGGGAGCTGTTTTTT.

This sequence joins TRBV7-9 and TRBJ1-2; tentatively, D is TRBD1 (5 bases). The CDR3 is 12 amino acids. Germline CDR1 reads SEHNR; CDR2 reads FQNEAQ (reference sequence). Trimming left V 3 bases short and J 8 bases short, with 10 bases between. CDR3 DNA: TGTGCCAGCAGCTTTCTCCAGGGCGGCTACACCTTC. Translation: CASSFLQGGYTF.

This chain joins TRBV7-9 and TRBJ2-7; D not certain. V gave up 4 bases and J gave up 5 bases, with 9 bases separating them. The CDR3 has 12 residues. Germline CDR1 reads SEHNR; CDR2 reads FQNEAQ (reference sequence). CDR3 DNA: TGTGCCAGCAGCTCTACAGCGAACGAGCAGTACTTC. It codes for CASSSTANEQYF.

V gene TRBV13 combines with J gene TRBJ1-5, with 9 bases matching TRBD1. The J segment lost 0 bases and the V segment lost 5 bases, leaving 8 bases of the junction unmatched. This CDR3 is built from 17 residues. The germline CDR1 and CDR2 sequences are PRHDT and FYEKMQ (reference sequence). The CDR3 sequence is CASSQSDRGYSNQPQHF. CDR3 DNA sequence: TGTGCCAGCAGCCAGTCGGACAGGGGTTATAGCAATCAGCCCCAGCATTTT.

The V gene is TRBV9, the J gene TRBJ1-1; D not resolved. The germline V gene encodes CDR1 SGDLS and CDR2 YYNGEE. The V and J ends lost 1 base and 1 base respectively, with 11 bases between them. The CDR3 loop spans 15 amino acids. CDR3: CASSVPVGRNTEAFF. In nucleotides, the CDR3 is TGTGCCAGCAGCGTACCCGTTGGCAGGAACACTGAAGCTTTCTTT.

A word on this clone: Since a much larger clone is just one base distant, this may be a read error. The chain employs TRBV2 and TRBJ2-5; the match to TRBD2 covers 11 bases. CDR1 SNHLY and CDR2 FYNNEI come from the germline V gene. There are 15 residues in the CDR3. V trimming: 2 bases; J trimming: 1 base; junction bases outside the gene matches: 0. The CDR3 DNA reads TGTGCCAGCAGTGAACTAGCGGGGGGCCAAGAGACCCAGTACTTC. Translation: CASSELAGGQETQYF.

This clone appeared a single time. V usage is TRBV4-1 and J usage is TRBJ2-7, with D perhaps assigned TRBD1 or TRBD2 (5 bases each). Germline-derived CDR1 and CDR2 are MGHRA and YSYEKL. The CDR3 extends over 14 amino acids. V was cut by 1 base and J by 2 bases, with 9 bases left in between. CDR3 DNA sequence: TGCGCCAGCAGCCAAGGGGACGGCACCTACGAGCAGTACTTC. It codes for CASSQGDGTYEQYF.

This clone was counted between two and nine times. The chain links TRBV7-9 to TRBJ2-2, with 10 positions matching TRBD1. Germline CDR1 reads SEHNR; CDR2 reads FQNEAQ (reference sequence). The V gene end was trimmed by 7 bases and the J gene end by 5 bases; junction bases not matched to a gene: 7. The CDR3 length is 15 residues. CDR3 sequence (DNA): TGTGCCAGCACCCCCGGGACAGGGGAGACCGGGGAGCTGTTTTTT. Translation gives CASTPGTGETGELFF.

The chain employs TRBV7-9 and TRBJ1-1; 10 nucleotides agree with TRBD1. This CDR3 spans 16 amino acids. Germline V gene lookup returns CDR1 SEHNR and CDR2 FQNEAQ (reference sequence). V lost 6 bases and J lost 3; bases outside the gene matches: 10. The CDR3 nucleotides read TGTGCCAGCAGTCCACCCGACAGGGGGCCCGACACTGAAGCTTTCTTT. Amino acid sequence: CASSPPDRGPDTEAFF.

The CDR3: CASSLTETDTQYF. The CDR3 region has the DNA TGTGCCAGCAGTTTAACAGAAACAGATACGCAGTATTTT. J is TRBJ2-3 and V is TRBV27; D gene uncertain. Between the trimmed V and J ends, which lost 2 bases and 3 bases, there was a span of 6 bases. Germline-derived CDR1 and CDR2 are MNHEY and SMNVEV (reference sequence). The CDR3 runs 13 residues.

The count of this clone is one. V usage is TRBV9 and J usage is TRBJ2-3; D possibly matches TRBD1 or TRBD2 (6 bases each). Deletions cut 0 bases from V and 5 bases from J, with 10 bases between. The CDR3 loop spans 14 amino acids. Per the germline V gene, CDR1 is SGDLS and CDR2 is YYNGEE. CDR3 nucleotide sequence: TGTGCCAGCAGCGTAGCGGGGGCGAAAGATACGCAGTATTTT. Its translation is CASSVAGAKDTQYF.

Note on this clone: Distinct nucleotide sequences in the sample also encode this CDR3. This chain connects TRBV27 to TRBJ2-6, with D uncertain. Germline CDR1 is MNHEY and CDR2 is SMNVEV (reference sequence). The CDR3 consists of 12 residues. V was cut by 8 bases and J by 4 bases, with 6 bases left in between. CDR3 coding DNA: TGTGCCAGCGGTTCGGGGGCCAACGTCCTGACTTTC. It encodes CASGSGANVLTF.

The CDR3 protein is CASSLMGNSPLHF. CDR3 nucleotides: TGTGCCAGCAGCTTAATGGGTAATTCACCCCTCCACTTT. The V and J genes are TRBV11-2 and TRBJ1-6; the D is unclear. The CDR3 runs to 13 residues. V was trimmed by 2 bases and J by 6 bases, leaving 5 bases between them. The V gene's germline CDR1 is SGHAT and CDR2 FQNNGV.

The V gene is TRBV4-1, the J gene TRBJ2-7, with 7 positions matching TRBD2. Germline values: CDR1 MGHRA, CDR2 YSYEKL. This CDR3 contains 14 residues. V trimming: 0 bases; J trimming: 2 bases; junction bases outside the gene matches: 1. CDR3 amino acids: CASSQEGLPYEQYF. The CDR3 coding sequence is TGCGCCAGCAGCCAAGAGGGACTACCCTACGAGCAGTACTTC.

A note on this clone: The identical CDR3 is also encoded by other nucleotide sequences in the sample. CDR3 sequence (DNA): TGTGCCAGCAGCTTAAGGGACACTGAAGCTTTCTTT. It specifies CASSLRDTEAFF. This chain links TRBV5-6 with TRBJ1-1; D unclear. With 2 bases removed from V and 3 bases from J, the gap between germline ends came to 5 bases. This CDR3 comprises 12 residues. CDR1 is SGHDT and CDR2 is YYEEEE in the germline V gene. The variable domain in full, completed from reference TRBV5-6 and TRBJ1-1, reads DAGVTQSPTHLIKTRGQQVTLRCSPKSGHDTVSWYQQALGQGPQFIFQYYEEEERQRGNFPDRFSGHQFPNYSSELNVNALLLGDSALYLCASSLRDTEAFFGQGTRLTVV.

The rearrangement joins TRBV7-9 to TRBJ2-1; no definite D call. Per germline, CDR1 SEHNR and CDR2 FQNEAQ (reference sequence). This CDR3 region has 11 residues. Deletions cut 2 bases from V and 6 bases from J, with 2 bases between. The CDR3 region has the DNA TGTGCCAGCAGCTTAAGCAATGAGCAGTTCTTC. Encoded protein: CASSLSNEQFF.

V usage is TRBV29-1 and J usage is TRBJ1-2, with 7 bases fitting TRBD1. The germline V gene has CDR1 SQVTM and CDR2 ANQGSEA. This CDR3 has 14 amino acids. J was trimmed by 5 bases and V by 6 bases; bases with no gene match: 12. The CDR3 DNA reads as TGCAGCGTGTGGGATCACACAGGGGTATATGGCTACACCTTC. Translating it yields CSVWDHTGVYGYTF.

The rearrangement joins TRBV2 to TRBJ1-1; a weak D match, TRBD1 (6 bases). In germline, CDR1 is SNHLY, CDR2 FYNNEI. The V and J ends lost 0 bases and 7 bases respectively, with 9 bases between them. There are 13 residues in the CDR3. The CDR3 sequence: CASSEAGGVEAFF. The CDR3 nucleotides are TGTGCCAGCAGTGAAGCAGGGGGAGTTGAAGCTTTCTTT.

This chain links TRBV6-5 with TRBJ1-2; TRBD1 aligns across 7 bases. This CDR3 comprises 13 residues. Germline V gene data show CDR1 as MNHEY and CDR2 as SVGAGI. Trimming took 6 bases from V and 7 from J; bases not matched to a gene: 8. The CDR3 sequence is CASRLGGGGGYTF. As DNA, the CDR3 is TGTGCCAGCAGACTGGGAGGGGGCGGTGGCTACACCTTC.

The chain recombines TRBV11-2 with TRBJ1-1, with unresolved D. Germline V CDR1 and CDR2: SGHAT, FQNNGV. The V and J ends lost 5 bases and 0 bases respectively, with 10 bases between them. The CDR3 runs 14 residues. The CDR3 sequence is CASSSSPMNTEAFF. CDR3 coding DNA: TGTGCCAGCAGCAGCTCGCCGATGAACACTGAAGCTTTCTTT.

This chain uses TRBV7-9 with TRBJ2-3, with D possibly TRBD1 on 6 matching bases. Germline CDR1 is SEHNR and CDR2 is FQNEAQ (reference sequence). The CDR3 is made up of 15 amino acids. V lost 6 bases to trimming and J lost 2 bases, with 15 bases between them. The CDR3 DNA reads as TGTGCCAGCAGGCAGATGGGGGCGATCACAGATACGCAGTATTTT. This codes for CASRQMGAITDTQYF.

With regard to this clone: A read error may account for a junction end that differs from germline. The chain couples TRBV29-1 to TRBJ1-2; D is ambiguous. The CDR3 spans 11 residues. Germline V CDR1 and CDR2: SQVTM, ANQGSEA. The CDR3 loop is CSAELGSGYTF. The CDR3 DNA follows: TGCAGCGCTGAACTGGGGTCTGGCTACACCTTC.

The chain carries TRBV20-1 and TRBJ2-1, with D possibly being TRBD2 (6 bases). There are 10 residues in the CDR3. V shed 6 bases and J shed 10 bases, with 10 bases lying between them. CDR1 is DFQATT and CDR2 is SNEGSKA in the germline V gene (reference sequence). As DNA, the CDR3 is TGCAGTGCGGAAAGCGGGGAGCAGTTCTTC. This gives the protein CSAESGEQFF.